Following are 16 T cell receptor beta chains from one sample sequenced in a study of T cells in Graves' hyperthyroidism and ophthalmopathy. The source material, RNA transcripts, was used to amplify TCR beta CDR3 regions. The HTBI primer set drove a first-round RT-PCR of the TCR CDR3. TCRdb re-called the multiplex PCR reads through MiXCR, storing one row per CDR3 protein. This sample yields roughly 570,000 distinct CDR3 sequences, of which roughly 50% are seen a single time; 15% to 20% belongs to the top ten. The sequencing sample was made of peripheral blood or thyroid tissue (not recorded which). These receptor sequences come from an adult woman with Graves' disease, either hyperthyroidism or ophthalmopathy (not recorded which).

V gene TRBV5-1 combines with J gene TRBJ2-1; unclear D gene. The CDR3 has 13 residues. Trimming shortened V by 1 base and J by 5 bases, and 7 bases separated the two germline ends. The germline V gene has CDR1 SGHRS and CDR2 YFSETQ. As DNA, the CDR3 is TGCGCCAGCAGCTTGAACACTAACAATGAGCAGTTCTTC. Translating it yields CASSLNTNNEQFF.

This clonotype was seen repeatedly, ten times or more. This chain uses TRBV5-1 with TRBJ1-4; unclear D gene. Germline CDR1 and CDR2: SGHRS and YFSETQ. Between the trimmed V and J ends, which lost 3 bases and 0 bases, there was a span of 12 bases. CDR3 length: 16 amino acids. The CDR3 sequence: CASSWWAGATNEKLFF. The DNA for the CDR3 is TGCGCCAGCAGCTGGTGGGCAGGTGCAACTAATGAAAAACTGTTTTTT. Looking up the rest from reference TRBV5-1 and TRBJ1-4 gives the full variable domain: KAGVTQTPRYLIKTRGQQVTLSCSPISGHRSVSWYQQTPGQGLQFLFEYFSETQRNKGNFPGRFSGRQFSNSRSEMNVSTLELGDSALYLCASSWWAGATNEKLFFGSGTQLSVL.

This clonotype appeared a few times. The chain carries TRBV10-3 and TRBJ2-7; 10 bases are a match to TRBD1. J lost 2 bases, V lost 5 bases, and 6 bases had no gene match. The CDR3 runs 15 residues. CDR1 and CDR2 from the germline V gene are ENHRY and SYGVKD. CDR3 coding DNA: TGTGCCATCAGTACCGGGACAGGGGTTGCCTACGAGCAGTACTTC. This codes for CAISTGTGVAYEQYF.

This clonotype was counted between two and nine times. The J gene is TRBJ1-1, the V gene TRBV20-1; no definite D call. The CDR3 sequence is 15 residues long. V shed 1 base and J shed 1 base, with 13 bases lying between them. Looked up from germline, CDR1 is DFQATT and CDR2 is SNEGSKA (reference sequence). Written as DNA, the CDR3 is TGCAGTGCTAGAGCCTATGGGAGGGCGAACACTGAAGCTTTCTTT. Its protein product is CSARAYGRANTEAFF.

As concerns this clonotype: This could be a read error, since a much larger clone is one nucleotide away. The chain has TRBV6-1 and TRBJ2-7, with D maybe TRBD2 (5 bases). Germline V lookup: CDR1 MNHNS, CDR2 SASEGT. The CDR3 covers 13 residues. The CDR3 sequence is CDSSVAGSYEQYF. DNA for the CDR3: TGTGACAGCAGTGTTGCGGGTTCCTACGAGCAGTACTTC.

There are many counts of this clonotype. The V and J genes are TRBV2 and TRBJ1-1; the D gene is possibly TRBD1 (5 bases). Trimming pared 4 bases from V and 4 bases from J, leaving 13 bases between. The CDR3 sequence is 14 residues long. Germline-derived CDR1 and CDR2 are SNHLY and FYNNEI. Here the CDR3 DNA reads TGTGCCAGCAGTGTAGCAGGGAGGAGCACTGAAGCTTTCTTT. Translating gives CASSVAGRSTEAFF.

V is TRBV5-1 and J is TRBJ1-6, with TRBD1 matching over 10 bases. Trimming removed 2 bases from V and 6 bases from J; junction bases left unmatched: 11. The CDR3 extends over 18 amino acids. Per germline, CDR1 SGHRS and CDR2 YFSETQ. Here the CDR3 reads CASSFLARDRGVNSPLHF. In nucleotides, the CDR3 is TGCGCCAGCAGCTTTCTTGCTCGGGACAGGGGTGTTAATTCACCCCTCCACTTT.

The chain joins TRBV2 to TRBJ2-2; 11 bases agree with TRBD2. The CDR3 spans 17 residues. Trimming took 6 bases from V and 0 from J; bases not matched to a gene: 6. Per the germline V gene, CDR1 is SNHLY and CDR2 is FYNNEI. CDR3 in DNA: TGTGCCAGCAGCGTGGGGGGACTAGCGGCGAACACCGGGGAGCTGTTTTTT. This gives the protein CASSVGGLAANTGELFF.

Points on this clonotype: At one boundary the junction diverges from the germline segment, which might be a read error. V usage is TRBV7-2 and J usage is TRBJ2-7; D ambiguous. This CDR3 has 13 residues. CDR1 and CDR2 (germline): SGHTA, FQGNSA. In nucleotides, the CDR3 is TGCGCCAGCAGCCAAGAGCGAGTTGACGAGCAGTACTTC. Its translation is CASSQERVDEQYF.

The table lists this clonotype with a few counts. The genes are TRBV7-9 and TRBJ1-2; D is undetermined. CDR3 length: 13 amino acids. Germline V CDR1 and CDR2: SEHNR, FQNEAQ (reference sequence). Between the trimmed V and J ends, which lost 5 bases and 4 bases, there was a span of 11 bases. The CDR3 loop is CASSLVHSYGYTF. In DNA form, the CDR3 reads TGTGCCAGCAGCCTAGTCCATTCCTATGGCTACACCTTC.

The chain joins TRBV9 to TRBJ2-7; 7 bases fit TRBD1. Germline loops: CDR1 SGDLS, CDR2 YYNGEE. The CDR3 spans 14 residues. V was pared by 4 bases and J by 3 bases, with 7 bases of the junction left unmatched. CDR3 residues: CASSQWDSLYEQYF. CDR3 DNA sequence: TGTGCCAGCAGCCAATGGGACAGCCTCTACGAGCAGTACTTC.

The V gene is TRBV9, the J gene TRBJ2-2; 8 bases agree with TRBD2. The CDR3 has 14 residues. V was clipped by 4 bases and J by 6 bases; unmatched bases: 5. CDR1 SGDLS and CDR2 YYNGEE come from the germline V gene. CDR3 protein: CASSRGTRAGELFF. CDR3 coding DNA: TGTGCCAGCAGCCGCGGGACTAGAGCCGGGGAGCTGTTTTTT.

The chain links TRBV11-2 to TRBJ2-5; D ambiguous. The CDR3 totals 15 residues. Germline-derived CDR1 and CDR2 are SGHAT and FQNNGV. V dropped 5 bases and J dropped 7 bases, with 20 bases sitting between them. The CDR3 is CASSDFRAVGLTQYF. DNA of the CDR3: TGTGCCAGCAGCGACTTCCGGGCCGTGGGTTTGACCCAGTACTTC. Together with reference TRBV11-2 and TRBJ2-5, the CDR3 gives the full variable domain: EAGVAQSPRYKIIEKRQSVAFWCNPISGHATLYWYQQILGQGPKLLIQFQNNGVVDDSQLPKDRFSAERLKGVDSTLKIQPAKLEDSAVYLCASSDFRAVGLTQYFGPGTRLLVL.

This clonotype was detected many times. This chain joins TRBV2 and TRBJ2-2, with 8 bases that match TRBD2. This CDR3 comprises 14 residues. Germline V lookup: CDR1 SNHLY, CDR2 FYNNEI. V shed 7 bases, J shed 7 bases, and the junction held 8 bases outside the gene matches. The CDR3 protein is CASKERELGGELFF. The CDR3 DNA is TGTGCCAGCAAGGAGCGGGAGCTGGGCGGGGAGCTGTTTTTT.

This clonotype showed up just once. The chain has TRBV20-1 and TRBJ1-4; a possible D gene is TRBD1 (6 bases). The V end was cut by 0 bases, the J end by 8 bases, with 13 bases between. Germline V gene data show CDR1 as DFQATT and CDR2 as SNEGSKA (reference sequence). The CDR3 runs 14 residues. The CDR3 protein is CSAREGGRGEKLFF. In DNA form, the CDR3 reads TGCAGTGCTAGAGAGGGGGGGCGAGGGGAAAAACTGTTTTTT.

The chain recombines TRBV11-2 with TRBJ2-7; tentative D call: TRBD2 (5 bases). The V and J ends lost 7 bases and 7 bases respectively, with 11 bases between them. The CDR3 is made up of 11 amino acids. Germline V CDR1 and CDR2: SGHAT, FQNNGV. CDR3 in amino acids: CASMGVGEQYF. DNA of the CDR3: TGTGCCAGCATGGGAGTAGGGGAGCAGTACTTC.